The present T cell receptor beta chain was sequenced within a study of cytomegalovirus exposure and HLA in healthy donors. This clone has only one observation. PCR employed 60 Vbeta and 13 Jbeta primers. Libraries were prepared by immunoSEQ multiplex PCR; TCRdb keeps only in-frame clonotypes and omits some of them. The sample shows about 120,000 clones, roughly 80% of them seen only once. The CDR3 runs to 17 residues. Sample: PBMCs. The chain couples TRBV21-1 to TRBJ1-1; whether TRBD1, the table's D call, matches the DNA was not checked. TRBV21-1 is a known pseudogene. The source of this sequence is a female donor in good health and CMV-seropositive. The CDR3 bases are TGTGCCAGCAGCAAAGACGTCCCAGGGGTGGGGAACACTGAAGCTTTCTTT. Its protein product is CASSKDVPGVGNTEAFF.